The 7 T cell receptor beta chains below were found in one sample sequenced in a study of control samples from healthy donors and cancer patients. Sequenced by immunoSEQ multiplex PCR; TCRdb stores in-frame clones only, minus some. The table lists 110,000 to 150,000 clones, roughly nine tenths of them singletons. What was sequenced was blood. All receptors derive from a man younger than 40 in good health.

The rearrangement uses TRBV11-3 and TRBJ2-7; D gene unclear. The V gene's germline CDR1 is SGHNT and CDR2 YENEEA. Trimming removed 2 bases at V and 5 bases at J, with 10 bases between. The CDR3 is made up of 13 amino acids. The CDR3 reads CASSLPTSNEQYF. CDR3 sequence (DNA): TGTGCCAGCAGCTTACCTACCTCGAACGAGCAGTACTTC.

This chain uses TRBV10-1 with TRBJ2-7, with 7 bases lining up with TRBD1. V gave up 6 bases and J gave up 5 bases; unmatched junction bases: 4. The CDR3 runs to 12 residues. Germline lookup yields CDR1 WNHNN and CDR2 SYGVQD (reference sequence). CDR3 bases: TGCGCCAGCAGCCCGACAGGGAACGAGCAGTACTTC. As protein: CASSPTGNEQYF.

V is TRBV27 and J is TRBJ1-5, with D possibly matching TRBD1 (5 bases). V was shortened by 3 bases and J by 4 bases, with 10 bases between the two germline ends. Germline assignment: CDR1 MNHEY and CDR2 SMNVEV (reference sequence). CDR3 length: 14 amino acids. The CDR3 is CASSFSRGNQPQHF. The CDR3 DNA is TGTGCCAGCAGTTTTTCACGGGGGAATCAGCCCCAGCATTTT.

CDR3 amino acids: CASSQVEGTENEQFF. CDR3 bases: TGCGCCAGCAGCCAAGTAGAGGGAACGGAAAATGAGCAGTTCTTC. V is TRBV4-1 and J is TRBJ2-1; tentative D call: TRBD2 (5 bases). Trimming removed 1 base from V and 7 bases from J, with 14 bases in between. Looked up from germline, CDR1 is MGHRA and CDR2 is YSYEKL. This CDR3 spans 15 amino acids.

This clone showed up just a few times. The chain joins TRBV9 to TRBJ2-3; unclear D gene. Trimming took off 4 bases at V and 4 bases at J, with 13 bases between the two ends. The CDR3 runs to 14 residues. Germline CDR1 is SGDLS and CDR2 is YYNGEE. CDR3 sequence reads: CASSFTGKPDTQYF. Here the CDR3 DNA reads TGTGCCAGCAGCTTTACCGGTAAACCAGATACGCAGTATTTT.

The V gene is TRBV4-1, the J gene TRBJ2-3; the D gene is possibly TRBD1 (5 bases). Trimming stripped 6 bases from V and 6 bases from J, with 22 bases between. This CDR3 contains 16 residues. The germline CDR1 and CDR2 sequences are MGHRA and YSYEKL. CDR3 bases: TGCGCCAGCAGTCTGCAGGCAGGACCTGGGGCGGATACGCAGTATTTT. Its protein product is CASSLQAGPGADTQYF.

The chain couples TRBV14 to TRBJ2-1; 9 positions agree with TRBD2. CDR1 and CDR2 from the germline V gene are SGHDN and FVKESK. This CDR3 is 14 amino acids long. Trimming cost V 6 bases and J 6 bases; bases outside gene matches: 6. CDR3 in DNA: TGTGCCAGCAGTCCTAGCGGGAAGGGCAATGAGCAGTTCTTC. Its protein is CASSPSGKGNEQFF.